This is a list of T cell receptor beta chains from one sample in a study of blood T cell repertoires in COVID-19. Profiling relied on immunoSEQ multiplex PCR, and the TCRdb table lists in-frame clones only, not all of them. The repertoire consists of roughly 64,000 clones, with around 80% occurring once and the leading ten covering roughly 5.4%. Sequenced sample: peripheral blood. The receptors here all came from a human donor in a cohort sampled during active COVID-19. The CDR3 runs from the conserved cysteine through the conserved F or W. The D gene is left open where the match is weak. Size tells how often a clone was seen (once, few, many) or the class of an expanded clone, and some rows leave it out.

clone size,D gene,CDR3 length,J gene,V gene,CDR3 protein,CDR3 DNA
once,NA,15,TRBJ1-5,TRBV28,CASSYPERGNQPQHF,TGTGCCAGCAGTTATCCGGAGAGGGGGAATCAGCCCCAGCATTTT
NA,TRBD1,14,TRBJ1-4,TRBV6-2/TRBV6-3,CASSQQGTVEKLFF,TGTGCCAGCAGTCAACAGGGGACCGTTGAAAAACTGTTTTTT
NA,NA,15,TRBJ2-5,TRBV25-1,CASKMGPAGLETQYF,TGTGCCAGCAAGATGGGACCGGCGGGGTTGGAGACCCAGTACTTC
NA,NA,14,TRBJ2-1,TRBV3-1/TRBV3-2,CASSQGPAYNEQFF,TGTGCCAGCAGCCAAGGCCCGGCCTACAATGAGCAGTTCTTC
NA,TRBD2,15,TRBJ2-7,TRBV5-6,CASSLISGGAPEQYF,TGTGCCAGCAGCTTGATAAGCGGGGGGGCCCCCGAGCAGTACTTC
NA,TRBD1,14,TRBJ2-1,TRBV29-1,CSVHRTGVGHEQFF,TGCAGCGTCCATAGGACAGGGGTGGGCCATGAGCAGTTCTTC
NA,NA,12,TRBJ1-1,TRBV29-1,CSVFPGGSEAFF,TGCAGCGTCTTCCCGGGTGGGTCTGAAGCTTTCTTT
NA,NA,14,TRBJ1-2,TRBV5-1,CASSPGDSTHGYTF,TGCGCCAGCAGCCCCGGCGACAGCACGCATGGCTACACCTTC
NA,TRBD2,15,TRBJ2-5,TRBV9,CASSAGLAVQETQYF,TGTGCCAGCAGCGCGGGACTAGCGGTCCAAGAGACCCAGTACTTC
few,NA,15,TRBJ2-7,TRBV7-2,CASSPGGAKVHEQYF,TGTGCCAGCAGCCCCGGAGGGGCTAAGGTTCACGAGCAGTACTTC
NA,NA,14,TRBJ2-2,TRBV2,CASKPEGDTGELFF,TGTGCCAGCAAACCCGAGGGGGACACCGGGGAGCTGTTTTTT
NA,NA,12,TRBJ1-2,TRBV27,CASSLSGHGYTF,TGTGCCAGCAGTTTATCGGGGCATGGCTACACCTTC
NA,TRBD2,16,TRBJ2-7,TRBV28,CASSPRLGGSPYEQYF,TGTGCCAGCAGCCCTCGTTTGGGGGGGTCTCCCTACGAGCAGTACTTC
once,NA,18,TRBJ2-4,TRBV5-6,CASSLVRGTDIAKNIQYF,TGTGCCAGCAGCTTGGTACGGGGGACTGACATAGCCAAAAACATTCAGTACTTC
NA,NA,12,TRBJ2-1,TRBV30,CAWGSSYNEQFF,TGTGCCTGGGGGAGCTCCTACAATGAGCAGTTCTTC
NA,TRBD2,17,TRBJ2-3,TRBV7-8,CASSPGFSGGARDTQYF,TGTGCCAGCAGCCCGGGGTTTAGCGGGGGAGCCCGGGATACGCAGTATTTT
few,NA,16,TRBJ2-4,TRBV4-2,CASSQEDSNSKNIQYF,TGTGCCAGCAGCCAAGAGGACAGCAACTCCAAAAACATTCAGTACTTC
NA,NA,15,TRBJ2-1,TRBV5-6,CASSALIPQRGEQFF,TGTGCCAGCAGCGCTTTGATCCCTCAAAGGGGTGAGCAGTTCTTC
NA,TRBD1,17,TRBJ2-3,TRBV3-1/TRBV3-2,CASSQWGRTGGIDTQYF,TGTGCCAGCAGCCAATGGGGTCGGACAGGGGGAATAGATACGCAGTATTTT
NA,NA,14,TRBJ1-2,TRBV5-4,CASSLASQGSGYTF,TGTGCCAGCAGCTTGGCCTCGCAGGGTAGCGGCTACACCTTC
many,TRBD2,14,TRBJ2-7,TRBV29-1,CSALSTSGSYEQYF,TGCAGCGCCCTATCGACTAGCGGTTCCTACGAGCAGTACTTC
NA,NA,14,TRBJ2-2,TRBV7-6,CASSLTAGVGELFF,TGTGCCAGCAGCTTAACGGCAGGGGTCGGGGAGCTGTTTTTT